This paragraph reports one T cell receptor beta chain. As yet, its antigen is unknown. Measured with immunoSEQ multiplex PCR; TCRdb has only the in-frame clones, and not every one. Of 110,000 or so clones in the sample, about 82% are singletons; the top ten hold approximately 4.9%. This sample was included in a study of cytomegalovirus exposure and HLA in healthy donors. Overall study findings and caveats: The study put about 180 TCR beta chains on its list as cytomegalovirus-associated. According to a subsequent analysis, TCR clusters from the first cohort were inclined to appear together in the roughly 120 validation repertoires.

From the 120-subject validation cohort, which was separate from the roughly 680-subject first cohort, the donors were drawn. Germline loops: CDR1 SEHNR, CDR2 FQNEAQ (reference sequence). The CDR3 length is 16 residues. After removal of 5 bases from V and 2 bases from J, the junction contained 7 bases not matched to a gene. The J gene is TRBJ2-1, the V gene TRBV7-9, with 9 bases fitting TRBD1. This sequence was found in a man younger than 30 in good health and CMV-seronegative. The sequencing sample was made of PBMCs. The CDR3 reads CASSTDRGKTYNEQFF. The CDR3 nucleotides are TGTGCCAGCAGCACCGACAGGGGGAAAACCTACAATGAGCAGTTCTTC. Filled out from reference TRBV7-9 and TRBJ2-1, the complete variable domain reads DTGVSQNPRHKITKRGQNVTFRCDPISEHNRLYWYRQTLGQGPEFLTYFQNEAQLEKSRLLSDRFSAERPKGSFSTLEIQRTEQGDSAMYLCASSTDRGKTYNEQFFGPGTRLTVL.